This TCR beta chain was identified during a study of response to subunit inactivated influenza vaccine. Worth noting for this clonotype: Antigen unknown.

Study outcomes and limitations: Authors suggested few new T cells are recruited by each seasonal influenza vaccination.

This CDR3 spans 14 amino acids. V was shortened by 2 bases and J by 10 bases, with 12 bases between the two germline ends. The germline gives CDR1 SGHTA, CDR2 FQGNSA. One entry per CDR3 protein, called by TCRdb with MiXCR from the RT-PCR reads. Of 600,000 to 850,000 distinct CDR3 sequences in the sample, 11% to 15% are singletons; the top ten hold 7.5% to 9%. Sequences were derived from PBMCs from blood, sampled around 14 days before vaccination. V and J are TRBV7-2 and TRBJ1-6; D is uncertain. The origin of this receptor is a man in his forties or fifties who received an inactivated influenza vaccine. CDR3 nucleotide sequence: TGTGCCAGCAGCTTAAATAGTATGGGATCACCCCTCCACTTT. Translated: CASSLNSMGSPLHF.